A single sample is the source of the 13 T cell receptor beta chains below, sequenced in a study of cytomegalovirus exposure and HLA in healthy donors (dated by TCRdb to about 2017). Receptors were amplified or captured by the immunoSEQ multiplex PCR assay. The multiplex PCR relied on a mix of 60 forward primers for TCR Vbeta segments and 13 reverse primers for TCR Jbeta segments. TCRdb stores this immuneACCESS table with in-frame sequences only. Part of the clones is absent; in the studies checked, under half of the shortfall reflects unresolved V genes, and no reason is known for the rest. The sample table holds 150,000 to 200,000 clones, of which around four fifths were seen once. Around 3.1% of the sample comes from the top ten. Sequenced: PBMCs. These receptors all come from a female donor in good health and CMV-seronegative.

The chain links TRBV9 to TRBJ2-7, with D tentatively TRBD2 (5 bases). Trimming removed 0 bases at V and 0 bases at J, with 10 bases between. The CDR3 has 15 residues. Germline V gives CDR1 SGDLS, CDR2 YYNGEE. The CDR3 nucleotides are TGTGCCAGCAGCGTAGCCGGTAGCGTCTCCTACGAGCAGTACTTC. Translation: CASSVAGSVSYEQYF.

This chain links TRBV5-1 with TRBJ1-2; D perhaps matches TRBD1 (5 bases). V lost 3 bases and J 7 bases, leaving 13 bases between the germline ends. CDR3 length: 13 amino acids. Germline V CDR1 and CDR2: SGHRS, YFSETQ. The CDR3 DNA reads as TGCGCCAGCAGCTGGGGCGAAGCCTTTGGCTACACCTTC. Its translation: CASSWGEAFGYTF. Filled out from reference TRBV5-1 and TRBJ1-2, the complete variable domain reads KAGVTQTPRYLIKTRGQQVTLSCSPISGHRSVSWYQQTPGQGLQFLFEYFSETQRNKGNFPGRFSGRQFSNSRSEMNVSTLELGDSALYLCASSWGEAFGYTFGSGTRLTVV.

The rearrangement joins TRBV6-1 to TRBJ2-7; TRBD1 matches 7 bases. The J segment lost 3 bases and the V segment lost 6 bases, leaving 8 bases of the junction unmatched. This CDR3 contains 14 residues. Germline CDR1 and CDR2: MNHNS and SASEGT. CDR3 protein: CASRGGQSFYEQYF. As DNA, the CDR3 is TGTGCCAGCAGAGGGGGACAGAGCTTCTACGAGCAGTACTTC.

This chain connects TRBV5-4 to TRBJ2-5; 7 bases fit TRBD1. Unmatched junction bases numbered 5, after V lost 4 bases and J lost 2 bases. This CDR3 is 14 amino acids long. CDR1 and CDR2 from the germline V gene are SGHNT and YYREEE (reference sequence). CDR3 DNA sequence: TGTGCCAGCAGCAGAAGACAGGGACAAGAGACCCAGTACTTC. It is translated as CASSRRQGQETQYF.

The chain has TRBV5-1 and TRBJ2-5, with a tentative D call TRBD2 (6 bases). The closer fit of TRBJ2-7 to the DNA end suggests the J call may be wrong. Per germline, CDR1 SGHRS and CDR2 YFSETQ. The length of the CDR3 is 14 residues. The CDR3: CASSGAGSSYEQYF. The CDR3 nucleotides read TGCGCCAGCAGCGGGGCCGGGAGCTCCTACGAGCAGTACTTC.

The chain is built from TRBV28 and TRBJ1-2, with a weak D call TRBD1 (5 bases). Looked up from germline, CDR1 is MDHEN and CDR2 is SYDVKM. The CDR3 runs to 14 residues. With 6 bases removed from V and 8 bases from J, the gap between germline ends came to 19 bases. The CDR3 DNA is TGTGCCAGCAGCATGGGTGGGTGGGGCAGCGGCTACACCTTC. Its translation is CASSMGGWGSGYTF.

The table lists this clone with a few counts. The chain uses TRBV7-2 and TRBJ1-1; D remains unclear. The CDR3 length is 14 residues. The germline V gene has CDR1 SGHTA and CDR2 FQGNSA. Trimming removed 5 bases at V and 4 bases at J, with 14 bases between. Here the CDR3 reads CASSRIGGGTEAFF. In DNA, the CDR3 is TGTGCCAGCAGCCGGATCGGAGGAGGCACTGAAGCTTTCTTT.

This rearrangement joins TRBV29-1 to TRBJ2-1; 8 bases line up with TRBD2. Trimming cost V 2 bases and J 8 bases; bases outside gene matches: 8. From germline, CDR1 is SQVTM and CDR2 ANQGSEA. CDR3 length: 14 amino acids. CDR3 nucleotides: TGCAGCGTTGAATTCGGGAGGGTAGAGGATGAGCAGTTCTTC. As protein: CSVEFGRVEDEQFF.

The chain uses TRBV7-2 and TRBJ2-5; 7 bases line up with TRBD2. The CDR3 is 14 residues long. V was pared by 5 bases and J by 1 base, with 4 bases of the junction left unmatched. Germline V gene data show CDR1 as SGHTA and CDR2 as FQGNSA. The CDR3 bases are TGTGCCAGCAGCCCTGCGGGGGTCCAAGAGACCCAGTACTTC. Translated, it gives CASSPAGVQETQYF.

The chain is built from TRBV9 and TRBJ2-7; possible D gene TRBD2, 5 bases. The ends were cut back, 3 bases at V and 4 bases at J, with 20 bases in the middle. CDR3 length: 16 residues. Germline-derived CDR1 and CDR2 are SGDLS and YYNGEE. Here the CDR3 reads CASSASSSTKWYEQYF. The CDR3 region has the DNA TGTGCCAGCAGCGCCTCCTCGTCGACTAAGTGGTACGAGCAGTACTTC.

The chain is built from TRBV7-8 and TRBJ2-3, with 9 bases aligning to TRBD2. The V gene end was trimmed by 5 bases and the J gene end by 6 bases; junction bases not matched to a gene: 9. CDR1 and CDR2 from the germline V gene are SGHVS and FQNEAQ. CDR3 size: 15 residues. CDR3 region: CASSRFVAGVDTQYF. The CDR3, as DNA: TGTGCCAGCAGCCGATTTGTAGCGGGAGTGGATACGCAGTATTTT. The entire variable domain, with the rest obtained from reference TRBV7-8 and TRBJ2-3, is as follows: GAGVSQSPRYKVAKRGQDVALRCDPISGHVSLFWYQQALGQGPEFLTYFQNEAQLDKSGLPSDRFFAERPEGSVSTLKIQRTQQEDSAVYLCASSRFVAGVDTQYFGPGTRLTVL.

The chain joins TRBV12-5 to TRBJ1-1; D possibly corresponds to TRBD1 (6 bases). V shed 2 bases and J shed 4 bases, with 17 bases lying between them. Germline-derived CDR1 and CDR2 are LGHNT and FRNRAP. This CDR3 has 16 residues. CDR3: CASGLSQGPLGTEAFF. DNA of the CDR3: TGTGCTAGTGGTTTGTCCCAGGGGCCCTTGGGCACTGAAGCTTTCTTT.

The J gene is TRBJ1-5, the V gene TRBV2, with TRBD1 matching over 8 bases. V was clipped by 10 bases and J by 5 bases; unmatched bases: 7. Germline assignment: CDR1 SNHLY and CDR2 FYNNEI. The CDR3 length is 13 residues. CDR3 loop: CANSGTGDQPQHF. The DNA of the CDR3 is TGTGCCAACTCCGGGACAGGAGATCAGCCCCAGCATTTT.